These T cell receptor beta chains were read from a single sample in a study of cytomegalovirus exposure and HLA in healthy donors. Method: immunoSEQ multiplex PCR; TCRdb's copy keeps in-frame clones and lacks some. The sample carries approximately 150,000 clones, 68% recorded once. Specimen: PBMCs. These receptors originate from a woman between 40 and 50 years old in good health and CMV-seropositive. CDR3s include the opening cysteine and the closing phenylalanine or tryptophan. A D gene is named only where the DNA matches it firmly. The size of a clone is reported for some rows only, either as once, few or many, or as a class for expanded clones.

V gene	D gene	J gene	clone size	CDR3 DNA	CDR3 protein
TRBV27	TRBD1	TRBJ1-6	.	TGTGCCAGCAGACCCGGGACAGGTGATAATTCACCCCTCAACTTT	CASRPGTGDNSPLNF
TRBV9	TRBD1	TRBJ2-5	few	TGTGCCAGCAGCTCGGGACAGGGGGTAATAGAGACCCAGTACTTC	CASSSGQGVIETQYF
TRBV19	TRBD2	TRBJ2-2	.	TGTGCCAGTAGTCAGGGACTAGCGGGAGGGCAATTCCTAAACACCGGGGAGCTGTTTTTT	CASSQGLAGGQFLNTGELFF
TRBV6-1	.	TRBJ2-2	few	TGTGCCAGCAGTGGGCAGTACACCGGGGAGCTGTTTTTT	CASSGQYTGELFF
TRBV11-1	TRBD1	TRBJ1-1	few	TGTGCCAGCAGCCTCCGGGACAGGGGGTCCCCGAACACTGAAGCTTTCTTT	CASSLRDRGSPNTEAFF
TRBV4-1	.	TRBJ1-2	.	TGCGCCAGCAGCCCGGGGACGGACTATGGCTACCCCTTC	CASSPGTDYGYPF
TRBV18	.	TRBJ2-2	.	TGTGCCAGCTCTCCGCAGTTCGAGGGAACGAACACCGGGGAGCTGTTTTTT	CASSPQFEGTNTGELFF
TRBV2	.	TRBJ1-5	.	TGTGCCACAAAAGGGGGTGGTGGCAATCAGCCCCAGCATTTT	CATKGGGGNQPQHF
TRBV5-6	.	TRBJ2-7	once	TGTGCCAGCAGCTTACTTAGTTCGGGAGAATTCTCCGAGCAGTACTTC	CASSLLSSGEFSEQYF
TRBV10-1	.	TRBJ1-3	few	TGCGCCAGCAGTGAGGCCCGGTGCGGAAACACCATATATTTT	CASSEARCGNTIYF
TRBV5-1	TRBD2	TRBJ2-2	few	TGCGCCAGCAGACCGGGACTAGGCGCCGGGGAGCTGTTTTTT	CASRPGLGAGELFF
TRBV7-9	.	TRBJ1-5	.	TGTGCCAGCAGCAGCCGGGACCGGCGGGGTCAGCCCCAGCATTTT	CASSSRDRRGQPQHF
TRBV18	.	TRBJ2-2	.	TGTGCCAGCTCGACCACAGGGTTCGACACCGGGGAGCTGTTTTTT	CASSTTGFDTGELFF
TRBV4-2	TRBD1	TRBJ1-1	.	TGTGCCAGCAGCCAGTACGGACAGGGAATGAACACTGAAGCTTTCTTT	CASSQYGQGMNTEAFF
TRBV14	TRBD1	TRBJ2-7	.	TGTGCCAGCAGCCAAGAAACAGGTTTCTTGGGGACAGTCTACGAGCAGTACTTC	CASSQETGFLGTVYEQYF
TRBV7-2	TRBD1	TRBJ1-2	.	TGTGCCAGCAGCTCCGCCCTCGACAGGGTCGATGGCTACACCTTC	CASSSALDRVDGYTF
TRBV9	TRBD2	TRBJ2-3	.	TGTGCCAGCAGCGTTGTTGGGGGGGGCACAGATACGCAGTATTTT	CASSVVGGGTDTQYF
TRBV7-2	.	TRBJ2-6	few	TGTGCCAGCAGCACCCGGGACTTCTCAACTGGGGCCAACGTCCTGACTTTC	CASSTRDFSTGANVLTF
TRBV5-1	.	TRBJ2-5	few	TGCGCCAGCAGCCCGGGGGACAGATCTGAGACCCAGTACTTC	CASSPGDRSETQYF
TRBV19	TRBD1	TRBJ1-2	.	TGTGCCAGTAGTATAGAGAGACAGGGAATATACTATGGCTACACCTTC	CASSIERQGIYYGYTF
TRBV15	TRBD2	TRBJ2-7	.	TGTGCCACCAGCAGAGATCGGGTAGCGGGTATTTCCTACGAGCAGTACTTC	CATSRDRVAGISYEQYF
TRBV6-6	.	TRBJ1-3	.	TGTGCCAGCAGACCCCCACAGGGACGCTCTGGAAACACCATATATTTT	CASRPPQGRSGNTIYF
TRBV18	TRBD1	TRBJ1-1	.	TGTGCCAGCTCAACCACGGGACAGGGAACAAACACTGAAGCTTTCTTT	CASSTTGQGTNTEAFF
TRBV19	.	TRBJ2-2	.	TGTGCCAGTAGTATCGAAGGGGTGGTCGGGGAGCTGTTTTTT	CASSIEGVVGELFF
TRBV5-4	TRBD2	TRBJ2-3	.	TGTGCCAGCAGCTTTGGGACTAGCGGGATGTTAGATACGCAGTATTTT	CASSFGTSGMLDTQYF
TRBV10-3	.	TRBJ2-3	.	TGTGCCATCAGGCAGTTTCCCGAAACAGATACGCAGTATTTT	CAIRQFPETDTQYF
TRBV29-1	.	TRBJ2-2	.	TGCAGCGTTTTGGACAGCCCGAACACCGGGGAGCTGTTTTTT	CSVLDSPNTGELFF
TRBV9	.	TRBJ2-7	.	TGTGCCAGCAGCAACCAGGGTCAAGGGACCTACGAGCAGTACTTC	CASSNQGQGTYEQYF
TRBV4-3	.	TRBJ2-7	.	TGCGCCAGCAGCCAAGAGGAGGGGGCGGGTGAGCAGTACTTC	CASSQEEGAGEQYF
TRBV2	.	TRBJ1-6	.	TGTGCCAGCAAGGCCGGGAATAATTCACCCCTCCACTTT	CASKAGNNSPLHF
TRBV7-9	TRBD1	TRBJ2-3	.	TGTGCCAGCAGCTTAGTAGGGGGCCCGCCCCCCACAGATACGCAGTATTTT	CASSLVGGPPPTDTQYF
TRBV7-6	.	TRBJ2-7	.	TGTGCCAGCAGCTTTCAGATTGCAGGAGGGCCTACCTACGAGCAGTACTTC	CASSFQIAGGPTYEQYF
TRBV28	.	TRBJ2-1	.	TGTGCCAGCAGCTCTTCCGGGACTCAAGTCTACAATGAGCAGTTCTTC	CASSSSGTQVYNEQFF
TRBV7-9	TRBD1	TRBJ2-7	few	TGTGCCAGCAGCTCGGAACAGGGGGAATACGAGCAGTACTTC	CASSSEQGEYEQYF
TRBV28	.	TRBJ2-7	once	TGTGCCAGTCCGCCCCCAAACCAGGGTACGACCTACGAGCAGTACTTC	CASPPPNQGTTYEQYF
TRBV4-1	.	TRBJ1-2	few	TGCGCCAGCAGCCAACTACACAACAGGGCCAACTATGGCTACCCCTTC	CASSQLHNRANYGYPF
TRBV28	.	TRBJ2-1	.	TGTGCCAGCAGTTTATGGCGCTCCAGGGAGCAGTTCTTC	CASSLWRSREQFF
TRBV5-4	.	TRBJ1-2	.	TGTGCCAGCAGTATCGGGGAGGACTATGGCTACACCTTC	CASSIGEDYGYTF
TRBV7-2	.	TRBJ2-1	few	TGTGCCAGCAGCTTCTCGGGGAGCTCCTACAATGAGCAGTTCTTC	CASSFSGSSYNEQFF
TRBV5-1	.	TRBJ2-3	.	TGCGCCAGCAGCTTGGCGACTCCCGATACGCAGTATTTT	CASSLATPDTQYF
TRBV5-6	.	TRBJ2-7	.	TGTGCCAGCAGCCCCTGGGACTTTAGCATCCCCTACGAGCAGTACTTC	CASSPWDFSIPYEQYF
TRBV28	TRBD1	TRBJ1-4	once	TGTGCCAGCTCGGACAGGGGGCCTGAAAAACTGTTTTTT	CASSDRGPEKLFF
TRBV4-3	.	TRBJ1-6	few	TGCGCCAGCAGCCAATCATTGCCTAGTCGGGGGGATAATTCACCCCTCCACTTT	CASSQSLPSRGDNSPLHF
TRBV7-2	TRBD1	TRBJ1-1	few	TGTGCCAGCAGCTCTCTGACAGGGGTCCTGAACACTGAAGCTTTCTTT	CASSSLTGVLNTEAFF
TRBV6-4	.	TRBJ2-7	.	TGTGCCAGCAGTGACAGAGAAGGTAAGCGGAATCCCTTTAGCGAGCAGTACTTC	CASSDREGKRNPFSEQYF
TRBV18	TRBD2	TRBJ2-7	.	TGTGCCAGCTCACCTGCTAGCGGGGGTTACGAGCAGTACTTC	CASSPASGGYEQYF
TRBV19	.	TRBJ2-7	.	TGTGCCAGTAGTACGATTTTGACAGAGAAGGGTTTTTACGAGCAGTACTTC	CASSTILTEKGFYEQYF
TRBV28	TRBD2	TRBJ2-1	.	TGTGCCAGCAGTTTATTAACTAGCGGGTCCTACAATGAGCAGTTCTTC	CASSLLTSGSYNEQFF